The clone carrying this T cell receptor (beta chain) was found a few times. Its antigen is unknown. Between the trimmed V and J ends, which lost 4 bases and 4 bases, there was a span of 17 bases. The germline V gene encodes CDR1 MNHNS and CDR2 SASEGT. There are 15 residues in the CDR3. RNA transcripts served as the template for amplifying TCR beta CDR3 regions. During a first-round RT-PCR of the TCR CDR3, the HTBI primer set was used. Using its own MiXCR run on the multiplex PCR reads, TCRdb lists one record per CDR3 protein. The data show some 570,000 distinct CDR3 sequences, with roughly 17% seen just once and under 20% held by the top ten. This sample is drawn from a study of T cells in Graves' hyperthyroidism and ophthalmopathy. Study-wide points: Ophthalmopathy was predicted by the model a median of approximately six months ahead of onset.

The TCR sequence derives from a woman younger than 30 with Graves' ophthalmopathy. The V gene is TRBV6-1, the J gene TRBJ2-7; D not certain. Sequencing used blood. CDR3: CASSVVDSPIYEQYF. The CDR3 bases are TGTGCCAGCAGTGTGGTCGACTCCCCCATTTACGAGCAGTACTTC.